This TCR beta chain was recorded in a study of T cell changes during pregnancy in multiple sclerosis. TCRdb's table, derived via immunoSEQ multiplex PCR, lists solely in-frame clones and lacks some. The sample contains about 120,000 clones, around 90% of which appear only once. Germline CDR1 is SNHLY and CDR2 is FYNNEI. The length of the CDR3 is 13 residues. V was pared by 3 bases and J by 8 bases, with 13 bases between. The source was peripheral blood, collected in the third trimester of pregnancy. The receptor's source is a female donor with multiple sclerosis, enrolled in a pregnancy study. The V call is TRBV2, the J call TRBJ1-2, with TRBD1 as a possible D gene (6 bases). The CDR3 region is CASSDGTPPGYTF. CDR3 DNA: TGTGCCAGCAGTGACGGGACACCCCCCGGCTACACCTTC.